This T cell receptor beta chain was obtained from a study of spatial heterogeneity in lung cancer. Time point of the sample: sample taken at primary tumor resection. Material for sequencing was whole RNA from tumor, nontumor lung or frozen PBMC, left unsorted. A total of approximately 70 untreated early-stage non-small cell lung cancer patients served as donors. One entry per CDR3 protein, called by TCRdb with MiXCR from the 5' RACE reads. The table includes roughly 54,000 distinct CDR3 sequences, 7.5% to 8% detected once. Trimming cost V 5 bases and J 8 bases; bases outside gene matches: 15. CDR3 size: 16 residues. The germline gives CDR1 MNHEY, CDR2 SVGAGI. The study's findings and limits: Detection of ubiquitous tumor TCRs in blood was higher at resection than follow-up.

This clonotype was seen repeatedly, ten times or more. Its antigen is not known. The receptor's source is a female donor with early-stage non-small cell lung cancer. The source was PBMCs, collected at surgery. The V and J genes are TRBV6-5 and TRBJ2-3; 8 bases align to TRBD1. CDR3 nucleotide sequence: TGTGCCAGCAGTCCTCCGGGACAGGAAAGTTTTGGTACGCAGTATTTT. Its protein is CASSPPGQESFGTQYF.